The present entry profiles one TCR beta chain with its context. Its matching antigen is unknown. Sorting split CD4+ cells into CD25-high CD127-low Tregs and CD25-low CD127-high conventional T cells. This specimen comes from a study of regulatory T cells. Amplification used 52 TRBV primers and 13 TRBJ primers. Clones were sequenced by immunoSEQ multiplex PCR, and TCRdb holds only the in-frame ones, with some missing. The sample records about 17,000 clones, roughly 82% being singletons. Whole-study results and caveats: Regulatory T cells showed the strongest V-J pair restriction and V/J gene skewing among patient repertoires. Hydrophobic residues at CDR3 positions 6 and 7 were enriched in conventional CD4+ T cells of CD3G-deficient patients.

Sample: conventional CD4+ T cells sorted from blood. The receptor was derived from a person aged 25-39 years with CD3G deficiency.

This CDR3 is CASSKEFRASGSLVSHTIYF. CDR3 nucleotides: TGTGCCAGCAGCAAAGAGTTTAGGGCGTCAGGGTCGCTGGTTTCGCACACCATATATTTT. V usage is TRBV21-1 and J usage is TRBJ1-3; the DNA was not used to check the table's D call, TRBD1. TRBV21-1 counts as a pseudogene. This CDR3 contains 20 residues.